Below are 10 T cell receptor beta chains sequenced from a single sample in a study of regulatory T cells in long-lasting Graves disease. The time point here: persistent/refractory GD, antithyroid drugs over 5 years with positive TRAb. Construction of the TCR library relied on RNA isolated from PBMCs. The TCR beta library used iRepertoire HTBI primers with Arm-PCR amplification of CDR3. One entry per CDR3 protein, called by TCRdb with MiXCR from the multiplex PCR reads. The sample includes roughly 450,000 distinct CDR3 sequences, about a fifth of them seen just once. This specimen consisted of peripheral blood mononuclear cells (PBMCs), obtained when the disease was refractory, from a patient treated with antithyroid drugs. Source of these receptors: a female donor with Graves disease.

This clonotype has ten or more counts. The chain carries TRBV7-9 and TRBJ2-7; D possibly corresponds to TRBD1 (6 bases). The CDR3 is 12 residues long. Germline lookup yields CDR1 SEHNR and CDR2 FQNEAQ (reference sequence). V lost 5 bases, J lost 6 bases, and 11 bases lay in between. The DNA of the CDR3 is TGTGCCAGCAGCATACAGGGCGGCGAGCAGTACTTC. It codes for CASSIQGGEQYF.

This clonotype was seen ten or more times. The chain carries TRBV5-1 and TRBJ2-7; tentatively, D is TRBD1 (7 bases). The CDR3 contains 15 residues. Germline CDR1 is SGHRS and CDR2 is YFSETQ. Deletions cut 4 bases from V and 2 bases from J, with 16 bases between. CDR3 region: CASSAGGQRAYEQYF. In nucleotides, the CDR3 is TGCGCCAGCAGCGCCGGGGGACAGAGAGCCTACGAGCAGTACTTC.

Only a few counts were recorded for this clonotype. The V gene is TRBV3-1, the J gene TRBJ1-1; tentative D call: TRBD1 (5 bases). This CDR3 has 13 amino acids. Germline assignment: CDR1 LGHDT and CDR2 YNNKEL (reference sequence). Trimming took off 3 bases at V and 4 bases at J, with 9 bases between the two ends. Written as DNA, the CDR3 is TGTGCCAGCAGCCAGGCAGGGATCACTGAAGCTTTCTTT. Encoded protein: CASSQAGITEAFF. The whole variable domain, filled in from reference TRBV3-1 and TRBJ1-1, reads DTAVSQTPKYLVTQMGNDKSIKCEQNLGHDTMYWYKQDSKKFLKIMFSYNNKELIINETVPNRFSPKSPDKAHLNLHINSLELGDSAVYFCASSQAGITEAFFGQGTRLTVV.

This clonotype has a count of ten or more. The chain is built from TRBV2 and TRBJ2-5; 14 bases align to TRBD2. The length of the CDR3 is 18 residues. CDR1 is SNHLY, CDR2 FYNNEI, per germline. Trimming cost V 6 bases and J 4 bases; bases outside gene matches: 13. CDR3 loop: CASSGGTSGSGSAETQYF. The CDR3 DNA sequence: TGTGCCAGCAGCGGTGGGACTAGCGGGAGCGGGAGTGCAGAGACCCAGTACTTC.

Only a few counts were recorded for this clonotype. The chain joins TRBV7-9 to TRBJ1-1, with D uncertain. The germline V and J ends were trimmed by 4 bases and 6 bases, with 6 bases remaining between them. This CDR3 contains 11 residues. The germline V gene has CDR1 SEHNR and CDR2 FQNEAQ (reference sequence). CDR3 protein: CASSYLPEAFF. For the CDR3, the DNA is TGTGCCAGCAGCTACCTTCCTGAAGCTTTCTTT. The whole variable domain, filled in from reference TRBV7-9 and TRBJ1-1, reads DTGVSQNPRHKITKRGQNVTFRCDPISEHNRLYWYRQTLGQGPEFLTYFQNEAQLEKSRLLSDRFSAERPKGSFSTLEIQRTEQGDSAMYLCASSYLPEAFFGQGTRLTVV.

This clonotype was detected a few times. The V call is TRBV14, the J call TRBJ2-7, with 7 bases identical to TRBD2. CDR1 SGHDN and CDR2 FVKESK come from the germline V gene. The trim removed 0 bases at V and 0 bases at J, leaving 5 bases unmatched. This CDR3 is 16 amino acids long. CDR3 loop: CASSQEASGGSYEQYF. The DNA of the CDR3 is TGTGCCAGCAGCCAAGAGGCTAGCGGTGGCTCCTACGAGCAGTACTTC.

This chain uses TRBV7-2 with TRBJ2-7; D gene ambiguous. Germline values: CDR1 SGHTA, CDR2 FQGNSA. This CDR3 contains 15 residues. Trimming removed 4 bases from V and 0 bases from J, with 13 bases in between. The CDR3 bases are TGTGCCAGCAGCTGGATCGGTGCGGACTCCTACGAGCAGTACTTC. Residues: CASSWIGADSYEQYF.

There are many counts of this clonotype. This chain connects TRBV28 to TRBJ1-4; 9 bases are shared with TRBD1. V lost 3 bases to trimming and J lost 5 bases; unmatched junction nucleotides: 7. Germline loops: CDR1 MDHEN, CDR2 SYDVKM. The CDR3 covers 16 residues. The CDR3 protein is CASSFDATGGNEKLFF. CDR3 coding DNA: TGTGCCAGCAGTTTTGACGCGACAGGGGGGAATGAAAAACTGTTTTTT.

This chain uses TRBV19 with TRBJ2-6; D unresolved. V lost 3 bases and J lost 0, with 6 bases in between. This CDR3 has 15 amino acids. Per the germline V gene, CDR1 is LNHDA and CDR2 is SQIVND (reference sequence). The chain's CDR3 is CASSILASGANVLTF. As DNA, the CDR3 is TGTGCCAGTAGTATCTTAGCCTCTGGGGCCAACGTCCTGACTTTC.

This clonotype was counted many times. The chain combines TRBV28 with TRBJ1-5, with D possibly TRBD1 on 6 matching bases. Germline CDR1 reads MDHEN; CDR2 reads SYDVKM. The CDR3 runs 17 residues. V dropped 1 base and J dropped 4 bases, with 17 bases sitting between them. The CDR3 DNA is TGTGCCAGCAGTTTATCAGGGACCGGGGGACAAAATCAGCCCCAGCATTTT. Translation: CASSLSGTGGQNQPQHF.